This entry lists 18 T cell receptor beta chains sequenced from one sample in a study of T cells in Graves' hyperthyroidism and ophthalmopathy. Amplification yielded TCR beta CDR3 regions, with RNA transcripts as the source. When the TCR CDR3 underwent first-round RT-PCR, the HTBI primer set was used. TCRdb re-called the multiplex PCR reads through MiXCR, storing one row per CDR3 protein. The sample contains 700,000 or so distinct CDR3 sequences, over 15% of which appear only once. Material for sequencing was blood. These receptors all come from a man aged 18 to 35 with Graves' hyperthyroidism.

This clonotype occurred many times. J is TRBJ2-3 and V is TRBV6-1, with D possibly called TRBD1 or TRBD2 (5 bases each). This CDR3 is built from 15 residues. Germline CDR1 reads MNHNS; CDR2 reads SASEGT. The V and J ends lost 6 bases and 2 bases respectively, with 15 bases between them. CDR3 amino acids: CASSLLGVDTDTQYF. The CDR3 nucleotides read TGTGCCAGCAGCCTCTTGGGGGTCGACACAGATACGCAGTATTTT.

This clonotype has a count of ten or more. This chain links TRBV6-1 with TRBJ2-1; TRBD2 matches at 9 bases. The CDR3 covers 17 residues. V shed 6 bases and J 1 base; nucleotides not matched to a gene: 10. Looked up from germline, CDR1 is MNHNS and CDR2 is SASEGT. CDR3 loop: CASRRLADALSYNEQFF. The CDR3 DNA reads TGTGCCAGCAGAAGACTAGCGGACGCTCTTTCCTACAATGAGCAGTTCTTC.

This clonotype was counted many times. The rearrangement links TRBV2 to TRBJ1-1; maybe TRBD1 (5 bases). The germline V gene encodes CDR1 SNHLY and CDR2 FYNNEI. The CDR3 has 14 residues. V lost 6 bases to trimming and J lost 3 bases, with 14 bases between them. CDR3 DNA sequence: TGTGCCAGCAGGGCCTGGGGGGTGGACACTGAAGCTTTCTTT. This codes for CASRAWGVDTEAFF.

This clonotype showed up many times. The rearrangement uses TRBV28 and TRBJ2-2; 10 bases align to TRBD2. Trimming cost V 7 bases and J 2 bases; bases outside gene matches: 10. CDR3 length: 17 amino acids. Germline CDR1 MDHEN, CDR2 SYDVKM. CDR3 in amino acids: CASIGHGLAANTGELFF. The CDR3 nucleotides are TGTGCCAGCATCGGCCACGGACTAGCGGCTAACACCGGGGAGCTGTTTTTT.

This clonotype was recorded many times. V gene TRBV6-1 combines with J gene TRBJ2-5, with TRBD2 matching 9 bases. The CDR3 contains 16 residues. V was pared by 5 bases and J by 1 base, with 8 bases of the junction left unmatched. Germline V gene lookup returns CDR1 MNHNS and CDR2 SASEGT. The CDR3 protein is CASSRRGREGQETQYF. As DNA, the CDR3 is TGTGCCAGCAGTCGCCGGGGGCGGGAGGGCCAAGAGACCCAGTACTTC.

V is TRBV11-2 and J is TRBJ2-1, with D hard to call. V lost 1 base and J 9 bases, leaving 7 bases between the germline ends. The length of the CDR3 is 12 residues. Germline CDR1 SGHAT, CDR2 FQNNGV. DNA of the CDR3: TGTGCCAGCAGCTTAGCAGTCCGTGAGCAGTTCTTC. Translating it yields CASSLAVREQFF.

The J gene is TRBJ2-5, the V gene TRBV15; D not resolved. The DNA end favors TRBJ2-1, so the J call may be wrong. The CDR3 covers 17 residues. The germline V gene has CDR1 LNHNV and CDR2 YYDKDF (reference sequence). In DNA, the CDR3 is TGTGCCACCAGCAGAAGACACCATCTCACAGTCCAAGAGACCCAGTTCTTC. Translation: CATSRRHHLTVQETQFF.

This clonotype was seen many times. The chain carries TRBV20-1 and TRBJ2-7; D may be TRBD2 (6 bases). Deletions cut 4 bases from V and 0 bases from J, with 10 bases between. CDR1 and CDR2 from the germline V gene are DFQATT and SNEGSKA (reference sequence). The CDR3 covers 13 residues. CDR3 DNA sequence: TGCAGTGCTATTGAGACTAGCTCCTACGAGCAGTACTTC. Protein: CSAIETSSYEQYF.

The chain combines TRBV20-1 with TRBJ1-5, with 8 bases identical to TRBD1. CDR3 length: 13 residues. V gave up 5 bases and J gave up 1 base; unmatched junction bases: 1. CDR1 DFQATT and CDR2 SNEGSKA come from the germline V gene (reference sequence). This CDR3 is CSAYRGSNQPQHF. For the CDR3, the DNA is TGCAGTGCTTACAGGGGGAGCAATCAGCCCCAGCATTTT.

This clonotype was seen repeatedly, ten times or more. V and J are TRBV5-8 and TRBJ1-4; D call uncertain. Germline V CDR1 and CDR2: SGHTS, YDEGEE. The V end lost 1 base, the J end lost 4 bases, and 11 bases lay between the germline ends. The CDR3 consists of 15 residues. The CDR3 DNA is TGTGCCAGCAGCTTGACCTACTCCGGTAATGAAAAACTGTTTTTT. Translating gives CASSLTYSGNEKLFF.

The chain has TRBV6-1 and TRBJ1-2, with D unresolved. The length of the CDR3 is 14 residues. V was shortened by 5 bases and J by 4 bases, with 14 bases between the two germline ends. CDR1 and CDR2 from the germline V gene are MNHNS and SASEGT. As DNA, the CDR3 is TGTGCCAGCAGTTACGTCGGCTGGATCTATGGCTACACCTTC. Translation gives CASSYVGWIYGYTF.

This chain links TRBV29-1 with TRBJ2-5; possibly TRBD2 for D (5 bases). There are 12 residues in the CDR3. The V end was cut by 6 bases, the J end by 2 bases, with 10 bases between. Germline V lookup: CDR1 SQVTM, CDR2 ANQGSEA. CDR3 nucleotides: TGCAGCGTCACTCAGCGGCAAGAGACCCAGTACTTC. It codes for CSVTQRQETQYF.

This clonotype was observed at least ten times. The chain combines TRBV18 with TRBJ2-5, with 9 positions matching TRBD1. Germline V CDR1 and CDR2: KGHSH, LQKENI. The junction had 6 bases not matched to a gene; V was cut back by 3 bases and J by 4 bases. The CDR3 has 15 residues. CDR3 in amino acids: CASSPRTGDRETQYF. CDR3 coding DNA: TGTGCCAGCTCACCCAGGACAGGGGACCGAGAGACCCAGTACTTC.

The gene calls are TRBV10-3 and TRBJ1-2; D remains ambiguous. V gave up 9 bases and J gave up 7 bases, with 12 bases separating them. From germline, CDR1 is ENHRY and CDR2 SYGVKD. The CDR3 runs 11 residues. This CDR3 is CAIRTHLGYTF. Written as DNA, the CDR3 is TGTGCCATTCGGACCCACCTTGGCTACACCTTC.

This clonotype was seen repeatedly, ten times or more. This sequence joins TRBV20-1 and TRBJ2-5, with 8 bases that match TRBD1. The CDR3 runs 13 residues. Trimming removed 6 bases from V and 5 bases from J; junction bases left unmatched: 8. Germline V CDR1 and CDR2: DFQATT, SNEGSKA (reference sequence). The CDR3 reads CSAQGAGEETQYF. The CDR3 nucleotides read TGCAGTGCCCAGGGGGCGGGCGAGGAGACCCAGTACTTC.

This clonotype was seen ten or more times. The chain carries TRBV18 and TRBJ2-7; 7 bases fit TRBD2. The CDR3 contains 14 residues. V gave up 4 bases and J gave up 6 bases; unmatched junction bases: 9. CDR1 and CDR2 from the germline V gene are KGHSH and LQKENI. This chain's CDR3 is CASSQTGSSGEQYF. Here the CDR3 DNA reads TGTGCCAGCTCACAGACCGGTTCTAGCGGCGAGCAGTACTTC.

CDR3 DNA sequence: TGTGCCAGCAGCTCGCCCCCCAATAGAGAGCAGTACTTC. It encodes CASSSPPNREQYF. The rearrangement uses TRBV7-3 and TRBJ2-7; D call uncertain. The CDR3 sequence is 13 residues long. Germline V gene lookup returns CDR1 SGHTA and CDR2 FQGTGA. The V and J ends lost 4 bases and 7 bases respectively, with 14 bases between them.

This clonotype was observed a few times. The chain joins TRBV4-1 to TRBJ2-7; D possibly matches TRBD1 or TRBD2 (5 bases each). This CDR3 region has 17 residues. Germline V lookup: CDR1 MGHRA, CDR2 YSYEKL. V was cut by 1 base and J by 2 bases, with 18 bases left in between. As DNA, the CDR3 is TGCGCCAGCAGCCAAGTTTGGGACGGAACTCCACCCTACGAGCAGTACTTC. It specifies CASSQVWDGTPPYEQYF.